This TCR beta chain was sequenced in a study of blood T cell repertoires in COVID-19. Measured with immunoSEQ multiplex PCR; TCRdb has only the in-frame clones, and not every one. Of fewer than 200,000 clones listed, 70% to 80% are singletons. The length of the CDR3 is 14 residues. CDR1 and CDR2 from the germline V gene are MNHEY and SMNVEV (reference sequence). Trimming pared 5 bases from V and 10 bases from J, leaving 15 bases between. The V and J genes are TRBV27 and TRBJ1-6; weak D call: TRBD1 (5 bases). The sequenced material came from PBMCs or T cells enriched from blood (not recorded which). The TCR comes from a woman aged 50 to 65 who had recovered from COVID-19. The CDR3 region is CASSPWTKGSPLHF. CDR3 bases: TGTGCCAGCAGTCCCTGGACAAAGGGGTCACCCCTCCACTTT.